The rows below give T cell receptor beta chains drawn from one sample of a study of T cell repertoires in cytomegalovirus infection. No antigen has been assigned to these receptors. Each CDR3 protein is one row after TCRdb ran MiXCR on the reads. The top ten clones hold 48% of a sample with 450,000 to 650,000 distinct CDR3 sequences, almost 40% of them seen once. Sequencing used cultured PBMCs, obtained from culture after CMV antigen stimulation. The source of these receptors is a human donor in good health (CMV status not recorded). Some clones in this sample may be carry-over from other donors' samples. Both conserved end residues are part of each CDR3. A D gene is named only where the DNA matches it firmly. The listing skips clone size in some rows; elsewhere it reads once, few, many or a size class.

j_call: TRBJ2-5
d_call: TRBD2
clone_size: few
v_call: TRBV11-2
cdr3_nt: TGTGCCAGCAGCTCCAGACCACTAGCGGGGGGCCCGCGGGGAGAGACCCAGTACTTC
cdr3_aa: CASSSRPLAGGPRGETQYF

j_call: TRBJ2-1
d_call: TRBD2
clone_size: NA
v_call: TRBV5-1
cdr3_nt: TGCGCCAGCAGCGGGACTAGCGGGAGGGTCTACAATGAGCAGTTCTTC
cdr3_aa: CASSGTSGRVYNEQFF

j_call: TRBJ2-5
d_call: NA
clone_size: NA
v_call: TRBV7-6
cdr3_nt: TGTGCCAGCAGCTTAATCCAAGAGACCCAGTACTTC
cdr3_aa: CASSLIQETQYF

j_call: TRBJ1-5
d_call: TRBD1
clone_size: few
v_call: TRBV12-3/TRBV12-4
cdr3_nt: TGTGCCAGCAGAGGACAGGGAGATCAGCCCCAGCATTTT
cdr3_aa: CASRGQGDQPQHF

j_call: TRBJ1-2
d_call: NA
clone_size: NA
v_call: TRBV2
cdr3_nt: TGTGCCAGAAGGAGTGGGTATGGCTACACCTTC
cdr3_aa: CARRSGYGYTF

j_call: TRBJ2-6
d_call: NA
clone_size: few
v_call: TRBV28
cdr3_nt: TGTGCCAGCAGTTCCTTTATCTCTGGGGCCAACGTCCTGACTTTC
cdr3_aa: CASSSFISGANVLTF

j_call: TRBJ2-7
d_call: NA
clone_size: NA
v_call: TRBV28
cdr3_nt: TGTGCCAGCAGTTTGCCTAGAACTAGGGGGATCTACGAGCAGTACTTC
cdr3_aa: CASSLPRTRGIYEQYF

j_call: TRBJ2-1
d_call: NA
clone_size: few
v_call: TRBV7-2
cdr3_nt: TGTGCCAGCAGCTTAGTATGGCAGCAGTTCTTC
cdr3_aa: CASSLVWQQFF

j_call: TRBJ2-1
d_call: TRBD2
clone_size: NA
v_call: TRBV7-4
cdr3_nt: TGTGCCAGCAGACTAGCGGGGGGGCCGGTCAATGAGCAGTTCTTC
cdr3_aa: CASRLAGGPVNEQFF

j_call: TRBJ2-3
d_call: TRBD2
clone_size: NA
v_call: TRBV7-7
cdr3_nt: TGTGCCAGCAGCTTATCACTAGCGGCAGATACGCAGTATTTT
cdr3_aa: CASSLSLAADTQYF

j_call: TRBJ2-1
d_call: TRBD2
clone_size: NA
v_call: TRBV20-1
cdr3_nt: TGCAGTGCTAGAGATGAGGGGGGAGCGACTAGCGCGATCTACAATGAGCAGTTCTTC
cdr3_aa: CSARDEGGATSAIYNEQFF

j_call: TRBJ1-1
d_call: NA
clone_size: NA
v_call: TRBV7-2
cdr3_nt: TGTGCCAGCAGCTTAGGCCCGGCACGGACTGAAGCTTTCTTT
cdr3_aa: CASSLGPARTEAFF

j_call: TRBJ2-5
d_call: NA
clone_size: NA
v_call: TRBV5-4
cdr3_nt: TGTGCCAGCTCACCCCAGGCTAGCGGAGGGGGGAAGGAGACCCAGTACTTC
cdr3_aa: CASSPQASGGGKETQYF

j_call: TRBJ2-2
d_call: TRBD2
clone_size: NA
v_call: TRBV6-2/TRBV6-3
cdr3_nt: TGTGCCAGCAGTCCCCCGGGACTACCTCCCGGGGAGCTGTTTTTT
cdr3_aa: CASSPPGLPPGELFF

j_call: TRBJ2-7
d_call: NA
clone_size: few
v_call: TRBV10-3
cdr3_nt: TGTGCCATCAGTGGCGGAGGGAGCGAGCAGTACTTC
cdr3_aa: CAISGGGSEQYF

j_call: TRBJ2-1
d_call: NA
clone_size: NA
v_call: TRBV4-1
cdr3_nt: TGCGCCAGCAGCCAACTTGGTGAGCAGTTCTTC
cdr3_aa: CASSQLGEQFF

j_call: TRBJ2-2
d_call: TRBD2
clone_size: NA
v_call: TRBV5-4
cdr3_nt: TGTGCCAGCAGCCTCGGACTAGCGGGAGCCAGGGGGGCCGGGGAGCTGTTTTTT
cdr3_aa: CASSLGLAGARGAGELFF

j_call: TRBJ2-3
d_call: NA
clone_size: few
v_call: TRBV7-2
cdr3_nt: TGTGCCAGCAGCTTAGTTGGAGGGTTCGGCACAGATACGCAGTATTTT
cdr3_aa: CASSLVGGFGTDTQYF

j_call: TRBJ1-6
d_call: TRBD1
clone_size: many
v_call: TRBV7-2
cdr3_nt: TGTGCCAGCAGCCCTAGGGGGCAAGGTTCACCCCTCCACTTT
cdr3_aa: CASSPRGQGSPLHF

j_call: TRBJ1-1
d_call: NA
clone_size: NA
v_call: TRBV7-8
cdr3_nt: TGTGCCAGCAGCTTAGAGGGGGGGCGAGGGGCTGAAGCTTTCTTT
cdr3_aa: CASSLEGGRGAEAFF

j_call: TRBJ1-6
d_call: NA
clone_size: NA
v_call: TRBV12-3/TRBV12-4
cdr3_nt: TGTGCCAGCAGTTTCCCCAGGAGAGATTCACCCCTCCACTTT
cdr3_aa: CASSFPRRDSPLHF

j_call: TRBJ2-1
d_call: NA
clone_size: many
v_call: TRBV12-3/TRBV12-4
cdr3_nt: TGTGCCAGCAGCCAGCGAGTAGTCGGCTACAATGAGCAGTTCTTC
cdr3_aa: CASSQRVVGYNEQFF

j_call: TRBJ1-4
d_call: NA
clone_size: NA
v_call: TRBV6-6
cdr3_nt: TGTGCCAGCAGCTACCTGGGAGGTACTAATGAAAAACTGTTTTTT
cdr3_aa: CASSYLGGTNEKLFF

j_call: TRBJ1-4
d_call: NA
clone_size: many
v_call: TRBV7-2
cdr3_nt: TGTGCCAGCAGCTTAGCTTTAGGGCAGAAAAAACTGTTTTTT
cdr3_aa: CASSLALGQKKLFF

j_call: TRBJ2-1
d_call: NA
clone_size: NA
v_call: TRBV7-8
cdr3_nt: TGTGCCAGCAGCTTAGACGAGTTCCTTCCAGGGGCCTACAATGAGCAGTTCTTC
cdr3_aa: CASSLDEFLPGAYNEQFF

j_call: TRBJ2-3
d_call: TRBD2
clone_size: NA
v_call: TRBV19
cdr3_nt: TGTGCCAGTAGTATTACCGGACTAGTAAATACGCAGTATTTT
cdr3_aa: CASSITGLVNTQYF

j_call: TRBJ2-7
d_call: NA
clone_size: NA
v_call: TRBV19
cdr3_nt: TGTGCCAGTAGTATAGATCTATCGCACAGAGCCTACGAGCAGTACTTC
cdr3_aa: CASSIDLSHRAYEQYF

j_call: TRBJ2-3
d_call: NA
clone_size: few
v_call: TRBV11-2
cdr3_nt: TGTGCCAGCAGCTTAGGGGGGGGCGTTGACACAGATACGCAGTATTTT
cdr3_aa: CASSLGGGVDTDTQYF

j_call: TRBJ1-5
d_call: NA
clone_size: NA
v_call: TRBV7-2
cdr3_nt: TGTGCCAGCAGCCCGTCGGGGGGGCGGCCCCAGCATTTT
cdr3_aa: CASSPSGGRPQHF

j_call: TRBJ2-7
d_call: TRBD2
clone_size: NA
v_call: TRBV7-9
cdr3_nt: TGTGCCAGCAGCTCCCCCCTCGGGACTAGAGGGCAGTACTTC
cdr3_aa: CASSSPLGTRGQYF

j_call: TRBJ2-1
d_call: TRBD2
clone_size: NA
v_call: TRBV4-2
cdr3_nt: TGTGCCAGCAGCCCCAGACTAGCCGGGTCCTACAATGAGCAGTTCTTC
cdr3_aa: CASSPRLAGSYNEQFF

j_call: TRBJ2-5
d_call: NA
clone_size: few
v_call: TRBV11-2
cdr3_nt: TGTGCCAGCAGCTCTAGAAACGGGGAGACCCAGTACTTC
cdr3_aa: CASSSRNGETQYF

j_call: TRBJ1-2
d_call: NA
clone_size: NA
v_call: TRBV29-1
cdr3_nt: TGCAGCGTAAACCCCAGGGGTGATGACTATGGCTACACCTTC
cdr3_aa: CSVNPRGDDYGYTF

j_call: TRBJ2-2
d_call: TRBD1
clone_size: NA
v_call: TRBV19
cdr3_nt: TGTGCCAGTGGCCGGGACAGGGGCGCCGGGGAGCTGTTTTTT
cdr3_aa: CASGRDRGAGELFF

j_call: TRBJ2-1
d_call: NA
clone_size: NA
v_call: TRBV7-2
cdr3_nt: TGTGCCAGCAGCTCCAGGGCCCCACTAGACTCGGGTGAGCAGTTCTTC
cdr3_aa: CASSSRAPLDSGEQFF

j_call: TRBJ1-4
d_call: NA
clone_size: few
v_call: TRBV29-1
cdr3_nt: TGCAGCGCCGAGAAAAATGAAAAACTGTTTTTT
cdr3_aa: CSAEKNEKLFF

j_call: TRBJ1-2
d_call: TRBD1
clone_size: few
v_call: TRBV7-2
cdr3_nt: TGTGCCAGCAGCGATTCAGGGGGCGTCGACTATGGCTACACCTTC
cdr3_aa: CASSDSGGVDYGYTF

j_call: TRBJ2-1
d_call: TRBD2
clone_size: NA
v_call: TRBV7-4
cdr3_nt: TGTGCCAGCAGCTTCTGGACTAGCGGGAGCCATGAGCAGTTCTTC
cdr3_aa: CASSFWTSGSHEQFF

j_call: TRBJ2-3
d_call: TRBD2
clone_size: NA
v_call: TRBV11-2
cdr3_nt: TGTGCCAGCAGCCTAGCGGGACGGAGAGATACGCAGTATTTT
cdr3_aa: CASSLAGRRDTQYF

j_call: TRBJ2-1
d_call: NA
clone_size: few
v_call: TRBV7-2
cdr3_nt: TGTGCCAGCAGCCACGGGGCTACCCCCTACAATGAGCAGTTCTTC
cdr3_aa: CASSHGATPYNEQFF

j_call: TRBJ1-6
d_call: NA
clone_size: NA
v_call: TRBV27
cdr3_nt: TGTGCCAGCAGAGCGACAGGAGGCAATAATTCACCCCTCCACTTT
cdr3_aa: CASRATGGNNSPLHF

j_call: TRBJ2-7
d_call: NA
clone_size: NA
v_call: TRBV3-1
cdr3_nt: TGTGCCAGCAGCCATTCGACTCTTCAATCTACCTACGAGCAGTACTTC
cdr3_aa: CASSHSTLQSTYEQYF

j_call: TRBJ1-5
d_call: TRBD1
clone_size: few
v_call: TRBV7-2
cdr3_nt: TGTGCCAGCACTACCCAGGGGGTGAATCAGCCCCAGCATTTT
cdr3_aa: CASTTQGVNQPQHF

j_call: TRBJ2-3
d_call: NA
clone_size: NA
v_call: TRBV11-2
cdr3_nt: TGTGCCAGCAGCCCCCCACAGGTTGCAGATACGCAGTATTTT
cdr3_aa: CASSPPQVADTQYF

j_call: TRBJ2-7
d_call: NA
clone_size: NA
v_call: TRBV10-3
cdr3_nt: TGTGCCACCGTGGGGAGTGGGGGCTACGAGCAGTACTTC
cdr3_aa: CATVGSGGYEQYF

j_call: TRBJ1-2
d_call: TRBD1
clone_size: few
v_call: TRBV4-1
cdr3_nt: TGCGCCAGCAGCCACGACCCGGGACAGTCCGACTATGGCTACACCTTC
cdr3_aa: CASSHDPGQSDYGYTF

j_call: TRBJ2-3
d_call: NA
clone_size: few
v_call: TRBV4-1
cdr3_nt: TGCGCCAGCAGCCAAGACAGCCGGGCCCGGAGAGGCGATACGCAGTATTTT
cdr3_aa: CASSQDSRARRGDTQYF

j_call: TRBJ1-5
d_call: NA
clone_size: few
v_call: TRBV12-3/TRBV12-4
cdr3_nt: TGTGCCAGCAGTCGATCGGCCCTAGTTCTTGGGGAGCCCCAGCATTTT
cdr3_aa: CASSRSALVLGEPQHF

j_call: TRBJ2-3
d_call: TRBD1
clone_size: NA
v_call: TRBV20-1
cdr3_nt: TGCAGTGCTAACTCCGGGACAGGGGAAGATACGCAGTATTTT
cdr3_aa: CSANSGTGEDTQYF

j_call: TRBJ1-4
d_call: NA
clone_size: NA
v_call: TRBV3-1
cdr3_nt: TGTGCCAGCAGCCAAAAGGGGTATGAGGAAAAACTGTTTTTT
cdr3_aa: CASSQKGYEEKLFF

j_call: TRBJ2-3
d_call: TRBD2
clone_size: NA
v_call: TRBV7-6
cdr3_nt: TGTGCCAGCAGCTACAGAGGGCGGGGGGTAGTCGCAGATACGCAGTATTTT
cdr3_aa: CASSYRGRGVVADTQYF